The T cell receptor (beta chain) described here comes from a study of PD-1 blockade in classical Hodgkin lymphoma. Using immunoSEQ multiplex PCR, the repertoire was profiled, and TCRdb retains in-frame clones only, with some absent. Among 5,500 to 7,500 clones listed, under 65% were seen once. By frequency in the sample, this clone is medium-sized. CDR1 is SGHDN and CDR2 is FVKESK in the germline V gene. With 8 bases clipped from V and 7 bases from J, the junction kept 14 bases outside the gene matches. CDR3 length equals 15 residues. With no exception, relapse followed autologous stem cell transplantation in all patients, and brentuximab vedotin exposure varied. Thawed PBMCs supplied CD8+ T cells via magnetic negative selection.

The sample in question was CD8+ T cells from blood, obtained at baseline. The chain links TRBV14 to TRBJ2-1; the match to TRBD2 covers 7 bases. This clonotype originated in a human donor with classical Hodgkin lymphoma. The CDR3 DNA reads TGTGCCAGCGACCAGCGGGATAAAGTTGAAAATGAGCAGTTCTTC. Amino acid sequence: CASDQRDKVENEQFF.